The clone carrying this T cell receptor beta chain was observed many times. The sample belongs to a study of early T cells in non-severe SARS-CoV-2 infection. CDR3 size: 17 residues. Losses at the gene ends were 5 bases for V and 4 bases for J; bases not matched to a gene: 9. Germline V gives CDR1 SGHVS, CDR2 FNYEAQ. MiXCR, applied by TCRdb to the 5' RACE reads, yields one record per CDR3 protein. The sample has over 85,000 distinct CDR3 sequences; around 13% are singletons. This chain uses TRBV7-6 with TRBJ2-6, with 9 bases identical to TRBD1. The sequencing input was whole blood. The TCR sequence derives from an adult who was a healthcare worker with PCR-confirmed SARS-CoV-2 infection or an uninfected control (not recorded which). The CDR3 DNA reads TGTGCCAGCAGCCTCGACAGGGGGGCCTCGGGGGCCAACGTCCTGACTTTC. Its translation: CASSLDRGASGANVLTF.